This T cell receptor beta chain emerged from a study of blood T cell repertoires in COVID-19. At the level of the study: The United States, Italy and Spain supplied acute and convalescent COVID-19 samples. In each case, the material was cDNA or gDNA derived from T cells, B-cell-depleted T cells, or PBMCs.

Sequencing used immunoSEQ multiplex PCR; TCRdb keeps in-frame clones, though not all of them. The sample holds under 150,000 clones, approximately 79% seen once. Participants spanned ages roughly 18 to 95 years and resided in 20 to 25 US areas. In germline, CDR1 is MNHEY, CDR2 SVGAGI. This CDR3 is built from 13 residues. V was shortened by 5 bases and J by 7 bases, with 14 bases between the two germline ends. The TCR originated in a woman aged 50 to 65 who had recovered from COVID-19. This rearrangement joins TRBV6-5 to TRBJ1-1; a possible D gene is TRBD1 (5 bases). The sequenced sample consisted of PBMCs or T cells enriched from blood (not recorded which). In DNA, the CDR3 is TGTGCCAGCAGTCCCGGGCCCGGGGGTGAAGCTTTCTTT. Translation: CASSPGPGGEAFF.